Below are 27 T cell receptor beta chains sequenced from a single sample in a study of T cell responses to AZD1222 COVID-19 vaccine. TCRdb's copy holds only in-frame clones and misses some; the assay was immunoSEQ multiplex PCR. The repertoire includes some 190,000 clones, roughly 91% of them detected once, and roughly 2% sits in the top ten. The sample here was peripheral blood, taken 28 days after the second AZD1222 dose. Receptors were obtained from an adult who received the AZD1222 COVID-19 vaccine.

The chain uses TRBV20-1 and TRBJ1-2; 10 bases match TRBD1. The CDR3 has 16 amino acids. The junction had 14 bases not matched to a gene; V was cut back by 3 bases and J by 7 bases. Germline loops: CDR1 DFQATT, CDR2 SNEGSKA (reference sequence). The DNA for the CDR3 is TGCAGTGCTAGTGGAAACCCGAACCGGGACAGGGGTGGCTACACCTTC. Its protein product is CSASGNPNRDRGGYTF.

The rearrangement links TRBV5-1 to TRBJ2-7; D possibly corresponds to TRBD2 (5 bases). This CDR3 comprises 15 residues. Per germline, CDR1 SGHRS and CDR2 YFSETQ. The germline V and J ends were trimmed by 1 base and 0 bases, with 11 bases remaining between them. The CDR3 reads CASSLSAGSSYEQYF. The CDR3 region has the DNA TGCGCCAGCAGCTTGTCGGCGGGTAGCTCCTACGAGCAGTACTTC.

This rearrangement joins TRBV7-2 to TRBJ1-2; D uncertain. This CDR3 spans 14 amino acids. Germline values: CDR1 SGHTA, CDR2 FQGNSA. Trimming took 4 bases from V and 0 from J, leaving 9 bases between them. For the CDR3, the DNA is TGTGCCAGCAGCTCGCGGATAACTAACTATGGCTACACCTTC. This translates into CASSSRITNYGYTF.

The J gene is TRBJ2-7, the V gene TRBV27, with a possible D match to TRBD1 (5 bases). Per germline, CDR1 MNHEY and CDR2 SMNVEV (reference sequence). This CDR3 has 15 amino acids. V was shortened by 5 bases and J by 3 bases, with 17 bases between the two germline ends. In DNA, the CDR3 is TGTGCCAGCAGTCCCAAAACGGCCAGGGACTACGAGCAGTACTTC. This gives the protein CASSPKTARDYEQYF.

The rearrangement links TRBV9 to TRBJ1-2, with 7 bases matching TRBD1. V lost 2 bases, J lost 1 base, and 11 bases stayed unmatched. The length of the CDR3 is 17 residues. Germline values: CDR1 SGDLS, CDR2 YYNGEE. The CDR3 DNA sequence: TGTGCCAGCAGCGTCTCAGCCGACAGGGAGGGTAACTATGGCTACACCTTC. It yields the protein CASSVSADREGNYGYTF. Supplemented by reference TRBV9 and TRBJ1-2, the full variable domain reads DSGVTQTPKHLITATGQRVTLRCSPRSGDLSVYWYQQSLDQGLQFLIQYYNGEERAKGNILERFSAQQFPDLHSELNLSSLELGDSALYFCASSVSADREGNYGYTFGSGTRLTVV.

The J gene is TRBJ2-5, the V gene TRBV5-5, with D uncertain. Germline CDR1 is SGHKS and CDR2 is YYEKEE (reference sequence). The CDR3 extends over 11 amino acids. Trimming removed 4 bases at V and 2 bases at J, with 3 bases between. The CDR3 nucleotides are TGTGCCAGCAGCGCACAAGAGACCCAGTACTTC. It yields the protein CASSAQETQYF. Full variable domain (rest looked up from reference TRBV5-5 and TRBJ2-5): DAGVTQSPTHLIKTRGQQVTLRCSPISGHKSVSWYQQVLGQGPQFIFQYYEKEERGRGNFPDRFSARQFPNYSSELNVNALLLGDSALYLCASSAQETQYFGPGTRLLVL.

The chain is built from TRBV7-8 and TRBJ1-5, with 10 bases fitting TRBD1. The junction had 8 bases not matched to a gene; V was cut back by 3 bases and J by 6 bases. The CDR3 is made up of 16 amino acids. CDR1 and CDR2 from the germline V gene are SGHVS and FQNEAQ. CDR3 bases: TGTGCCAGCAGCTTTCTTAGACAGGGGGCGAGTCAGCCCCAGCATTTT. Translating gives CASSFLRQGASQPQHF.

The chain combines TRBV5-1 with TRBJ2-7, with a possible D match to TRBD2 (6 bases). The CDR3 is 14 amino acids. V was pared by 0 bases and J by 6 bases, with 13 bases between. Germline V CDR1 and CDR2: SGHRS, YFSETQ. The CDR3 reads CASSLEGGHGEQYF. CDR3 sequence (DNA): TGCGCCAGCAGCTTGGAAGGAGGGCATGGCGAGCAGTACTTC.

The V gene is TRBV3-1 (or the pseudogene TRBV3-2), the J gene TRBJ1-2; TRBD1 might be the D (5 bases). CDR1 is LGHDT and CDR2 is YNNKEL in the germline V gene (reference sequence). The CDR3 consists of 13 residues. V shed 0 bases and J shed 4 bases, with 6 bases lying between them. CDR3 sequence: CASSQEGRYGYTF. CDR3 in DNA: TGTGCCAGCAGCCAAGAGGGGCGCTATGGCTACACCTTC.

The CDR3 spells CASSPSYREQETQYF. The CDR3 coding sequence is TGTGCCAGCTCACCATCGTACCGGGAGCAAGAGACCCAGTACTTC. This chain links TRBV18 with TRBJ2-5, with D perhaps TRBD2 (6 bases). The germline V gene has CDR1 KGHSH and CDR2 LQKENI. The CDR3 contains 15 residues. V shed 2 bases and J shed 2 bases, with 12 bases lying between them.

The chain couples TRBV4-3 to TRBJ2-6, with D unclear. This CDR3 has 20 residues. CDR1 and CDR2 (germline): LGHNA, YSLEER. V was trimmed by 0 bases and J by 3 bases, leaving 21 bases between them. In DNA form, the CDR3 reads TGCGCCAGCAGCCAAGAGACACACCACATTGCGGATCTTGGGGCCAACGTCCTGACTTTC. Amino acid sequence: CASSQETHHIADLGANVLTF.

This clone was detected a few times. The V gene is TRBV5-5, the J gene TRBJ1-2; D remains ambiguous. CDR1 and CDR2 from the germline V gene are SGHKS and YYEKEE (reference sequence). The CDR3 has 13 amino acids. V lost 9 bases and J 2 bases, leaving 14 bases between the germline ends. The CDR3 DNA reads TGTGCCACCCGGGTTTGGGGAAACTATGGCTACACCTTC. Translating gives CATRVWGNYGYTF.

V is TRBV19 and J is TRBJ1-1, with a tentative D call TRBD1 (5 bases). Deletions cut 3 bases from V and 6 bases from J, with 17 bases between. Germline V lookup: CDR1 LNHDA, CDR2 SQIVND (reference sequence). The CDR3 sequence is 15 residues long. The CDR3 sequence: CASSIEFLGRAEAFF. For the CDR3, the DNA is TGTGCCAGTAGTATCGAATTTCTGGGGCGGGCTGAAGCTTTCTTT.

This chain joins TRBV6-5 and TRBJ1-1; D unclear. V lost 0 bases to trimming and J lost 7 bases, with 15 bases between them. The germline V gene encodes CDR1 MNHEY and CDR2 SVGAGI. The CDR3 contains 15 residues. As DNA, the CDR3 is TGTGCCAGCAGTTACTCGAGTCCGAGACTAGGTGAAGCTTTCTTT. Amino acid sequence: CASSYSSPRLGEAFF.

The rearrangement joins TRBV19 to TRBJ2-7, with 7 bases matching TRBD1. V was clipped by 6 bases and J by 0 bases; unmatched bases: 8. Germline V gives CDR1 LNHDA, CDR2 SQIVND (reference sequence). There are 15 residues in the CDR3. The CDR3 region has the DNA TGTGCCAGTAGCACGACAGGGATAAGCTCCTACGAGCAGTACTTC. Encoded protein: CASSTTGISSYEQYF.

This chain's CDR3 is CAWSVSQGNQPQHF. The CDR3 bases are TGTGCCTGGAGTGTCAGTCAGGGGAATCAGCCCCAGCATTTT. V is TRBV30 and J is TRBJ1-5, with D possibly matching TRBD1 (6 bases). The CDR3 extends over 14 amino acids. Trimming shortened V by 0 bases and J by 4 bases, and 10 bases separated the two germline ends. Germline CDR1 is GTSNPN and CDR2 is SVGIG (reference sequence).

DNA for the CDR3: TGCGCCAGCAGCCAAGAGAGGCAGTCCTGGGAGCCCCAGCATTTT. Translating it yields CASSQERQSWEPQHF. J is TRBJ1-5 and V is TRBV4-3, with D hard to call. Germline loops: CDR1 LGHNA, CDR2 YSLEER. Trimming left V 0 bases short and J 8 bases short, with 14 bases between. The CDR3 is 15 residues long.

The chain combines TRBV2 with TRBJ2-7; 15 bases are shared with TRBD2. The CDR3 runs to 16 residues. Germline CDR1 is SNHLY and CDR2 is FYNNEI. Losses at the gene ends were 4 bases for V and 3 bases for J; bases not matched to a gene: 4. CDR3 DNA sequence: TGTGCCAGCAGTGCTGGACTAGCGGGAGGGATCTACGAGCAGTACTTC. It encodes CASSAGLAGGIYEQYF.

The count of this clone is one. For the CDR3, the DNA is TGCAGTGCCAGTGGACTAGCGGGAGCGGGGAATGAGCAGTTCTTC. Translation gives CSASGLAGAGNEQFF. V gene TRBV20-1 combines with J gene TRBJ2-1; 13 bases line up with TRBD2. Germline V CDR1 and CDR2: DFQATT, SNEGSKA (reference sequence). V lost 6 bases, J lost 7 bases, and 9 bases stayed unmatched. CDR3 length: 15 amino acids.

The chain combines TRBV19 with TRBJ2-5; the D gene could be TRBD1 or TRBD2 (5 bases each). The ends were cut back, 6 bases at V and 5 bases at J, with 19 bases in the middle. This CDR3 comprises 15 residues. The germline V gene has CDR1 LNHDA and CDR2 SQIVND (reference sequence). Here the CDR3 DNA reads TGTGCCAGTAGCCACAACAGGCGGGCTAGGGAGACCCAGTACTTC. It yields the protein CASSHNRRARETQYF. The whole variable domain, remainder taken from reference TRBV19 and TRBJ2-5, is DGGITQSPKYLFRKEGQNVTLSCEQNLNHDAMYWYRQDPGQGLRLIYYSQIVNDFQKGDIAEGYSVSREKKESFPLTVTSAQKNPTAFYLCASSHNRRARETQYFGPGTRLLVL.

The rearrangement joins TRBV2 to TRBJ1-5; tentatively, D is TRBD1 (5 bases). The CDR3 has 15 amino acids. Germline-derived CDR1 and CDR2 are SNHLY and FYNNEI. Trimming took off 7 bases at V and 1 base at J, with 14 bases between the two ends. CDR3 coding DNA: TGTGCCAGCACCCGAGACAGTGGGAGCAATCAGCCCCAGCATTTT. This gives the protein CASTRDSGSNQPQHF.

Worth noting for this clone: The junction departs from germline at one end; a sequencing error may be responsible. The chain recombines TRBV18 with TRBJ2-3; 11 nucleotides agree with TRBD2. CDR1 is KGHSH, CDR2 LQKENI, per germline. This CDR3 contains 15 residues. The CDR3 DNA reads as TGTGCCACCTCAACGACTAGCGGGATCACAGATACGCAGTATTTT. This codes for CATSTTSGITDTQYF.

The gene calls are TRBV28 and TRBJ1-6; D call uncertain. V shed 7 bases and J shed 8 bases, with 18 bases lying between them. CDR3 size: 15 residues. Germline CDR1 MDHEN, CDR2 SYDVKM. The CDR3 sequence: CASTPPTDNDSPLHF. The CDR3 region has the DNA TGTGCCAGCACCCCACCCACGGATAACGATTCACCCCTCCACTTT. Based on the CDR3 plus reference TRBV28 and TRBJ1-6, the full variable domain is DVKVTQSSRYLVKRTGEKVFLECVQDMDHENMFWYRQDPGLGLRLIYFSYDVKMKEKGDIPEGYSVSREKKERFSLILESASTNQTSMYLCASTPPTDNDSPLHFGNGTRLTVT.

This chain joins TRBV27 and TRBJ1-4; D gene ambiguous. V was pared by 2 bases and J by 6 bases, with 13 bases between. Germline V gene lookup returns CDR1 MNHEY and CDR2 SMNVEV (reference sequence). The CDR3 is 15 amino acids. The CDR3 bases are TGTGCCAGCAGTTTAATAGGGCCCGGGGATGAAAAACTGTTTTTT. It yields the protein CASSLIGPGDEKLFF.

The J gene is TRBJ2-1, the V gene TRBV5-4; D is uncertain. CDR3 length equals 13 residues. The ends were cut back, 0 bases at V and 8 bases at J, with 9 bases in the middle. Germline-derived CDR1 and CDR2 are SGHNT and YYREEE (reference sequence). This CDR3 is CASSLARAHEQFF. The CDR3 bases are TGTGCCAGCAGCTTGGCCCGGGCGCATGAGCAGTTCTTC.

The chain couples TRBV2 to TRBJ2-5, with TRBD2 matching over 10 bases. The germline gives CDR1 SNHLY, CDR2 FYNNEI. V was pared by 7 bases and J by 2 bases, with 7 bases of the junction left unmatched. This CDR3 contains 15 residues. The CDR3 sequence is CASKLAGRLQETQYF. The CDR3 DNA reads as TGTGCCAGCAAACTAGCGGGACGTTTACAAGAGACCCAGTACTTC.

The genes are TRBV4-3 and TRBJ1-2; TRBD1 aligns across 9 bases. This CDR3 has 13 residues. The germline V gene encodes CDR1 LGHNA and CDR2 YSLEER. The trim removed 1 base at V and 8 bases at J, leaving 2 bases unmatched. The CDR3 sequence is CASSQATGGGYTF. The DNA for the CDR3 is TGCGCCAGCAGCCAAGCTACAGGGGGCGGCTACACCTTC.